This T cell receptor (beta chain) was identified in a study of PD-L1 blockade in urothelial cancer. Study as a whole: About 85% of the roughly 30 patients comprised males who had bladder-origin urothelial cancer. It was at 3 weeks (second dose) and 6 weeks after treatment start that blood was analyzed. A median of 141,255 T cells was found in the blood samples.

Described time point: peripheral blood 6 weeks after treatment start. Germline lookup yields CDR1 SGHNT and CDR2 YENEEA. The junction had 15 bases not matched to a gene; V was cut back by 6 bases and J by 0 bases. The CDR3 totals 19 residues. Profiling relied on immunoSEQ multiplex PCR, and the TCRdb table lists in-frame clones only, not all of them. This table has some 51,000 clones, about 88% appearing once. The sample was PBMCs, taken around atezolizumab (anti-PD-L1) treatment. The origin of this receptor is a man aged 55 to 70 with urothelial cancer. The chain combines TRBV11-3 with TRBJ1-5; 9 bases align to TRBD1. The CDR3 sequence: CASRPPPGQGCYSNQPQHF. Here the CDR3 DNA reads TGTGCCAGCAGGCCTCCTCCGGGACAGGGATGTTATAGCAATCAGCCCCAGCATTTT.